These T cell receptor beta chains were read from a single sample in a study of blood T cell repertoires in COVID-19. Method: immunoSEQ multiplex PCR; TCRdb's copy keeps in-frame clones and lacks some. The table has approximately 99,000 clones, about four fifths seen once; the top ten hold 15% to 20%. The sample was peripheral blood. These receptor sequences come from an elderly woman with active or convalescent COVID-19. The CDR3 runs from the conserved cysteine through the conserved F or W. Fields, in order: V gene, J gene, D gene, clone size, CDR3 protein, CDR3 DNA. A D gene is named only where the DNA matches it firmly. The size field is filled for only some rows; it gives once, few, many or a size class.

>TRBV19|TRBJ2-7|-|-
CASSPAAGSGAYEQYF
TGTGCCAGTAGTCCCGCGGCGGGTTCTGGCGCCTACGAGCAGTACTTC
>TRBV28|TRBJ2-1|TRBD2|-
CASIPTSGKNEQFF
TGTGCCAGCATTCCGACTAGCGGGAAGAATGAGCAGTTCTTC
>TRBV5-1|TRBJ2-3|TRBD2|-
CASSPGTRFTDTQYF
TGCGCCAGCAGCCCCGGGACTAGGTTCACAGATACGCAGTATTTT
>TRBV7-8|TRBJ2-3|TRBD2|-
CASSLAHERETQYF
TGTGCCAGCAGCTTAGCGCACGAGCGGGAGACGCAGTATTTT
>TRBV7-9|TRBJ1-2|TRBD1|-
CASSTGGDGYTF
TGTGCCAGCAGCACAGGGGGAGATGGCTACACCTTC
>TRBV27|TRBJ1-2|-|-
CASSPHRTYGYTF
TGTGCCAGCAGTCCCCACAGGACGTATGGCTACACCTTC
>TRBV18|TRBJ2-3|TRBD2|-
CASSPLAGGPEDTQYF
TGTGCCAGCTCACCACTAGCGGGAGGGCCGGAAGATACGCAGTATTTT
>TRBV15|TRBJ2-7|-|-
CATSRPGTFSSYEQYF
TGTGCCACCAGCAGACCCGGGACTTTTAGCTCCTACGAGCAGTACTTC
>TRBV7-2|TRBJ2-7|-|-
CASSLDFYSYEQYF
TGTGCCAGCAGCTTAGATTTTTACTCCTACGAGCAGTACTTC
>TRBV6-5|TRBJ1-6|-|-
CASTQSSYNSPLHF
TGTGCCAGCACACAGAGCTCCTATAATTCACCCCTCCACTTT
>TRBV7-7|TRBJ2-1|TRBD1|-
CASSPGQGTSSYNEQFF
TGTGCCAGCAGCCCGGGACAGGGGACGAGCTCCTACAATGAGCAGTTCTTC
>TRBV7-6|TRBJ2-1|TRBD2|few
CASSLRGTTYNEQFF
TGTGCCAGCAGCTTACGCGGGACTACCTACAATGAGCAGTTCTTC
>TRBV10-3|TRBJ2-2|TRBD2|-
CAISGTSGSLSGGELFF
TGTGCCATCAGCGGGACTAGCGGGAGTTTATCGGGCGGGGAGCTGTTTTTT
>TRBV2|TRBJ2-5|TRBD2|-
CASNRGRGEETQYF
TGTGCCAGCAATCGCGGGAGGGGGGAGGAGACCCAGTACTTC
>TRBV29-1|TRBJ2-7|TRBD1|-
CSVEVGTGYEQYF
TGCAGCGTTGAGGTGGGGACAGGCTACGAGCAGTACTTC
>TRBV7-2|TRBJ2-1|TRBD2|-
CASSARRTSGSNEQFF
TGTGCCAGCAGCGCCCGCCGGACTAGCGGGTCGAATGAGCAGTTCTTC
>TRBV20-1|TRBJ2-1|TRBD2|-
CSASDLSGGLDGQFF
TGCAGTGCTAGTGACCTTAGCGGGGGATTAGACGGGCAGTTCTTC
>TRBV28|TRBJ2-1|-|-
CASSFYPNNEQFF
TGTGCCAGCAGTTTTTACCCTAACAATGAGCAGTTCTTC
>TRBV28|TRBJ2-7|-|few
CASTPTSGSSYEQYF
TGTGCCAGTACTCCGACCAGCGGTAGCTCCTACGAGCAGTACTTC
>TRBV25-1|TRBJ1-2|-|-
CASSEPGHGYGYTF
TGTGCCAGCAGTGAACCCGGACACGGTTATGGCTACACCTTC
>TRBV7-2|TRBJ2-7|TRBD1|-
CASSPGTATYEQYF
TGTGCCAGCAGCCCTGGGACAGCCACCTACGAGCAGTACTTC
>TRBV7-8|TRBJ2-3|TRBD2|-
CASSSLEGLAPTDTQYF
TGTGCCAGCAGCTCCCTGGAGGGACTAGCGCCTACAGATACGCAGTATTTT
>TRBV15|TRBJ2-5|-|once
CATRPEPTETQYF
TGTGCCACCAGACCGGAGCCCACAGAGACCCAGTACTTC
>TRBV5-1|TRBJ2-1|TRBD1|few
CASSRGQGIDNEQFF
TGTGCCAGCAGTCGTGGACAGGGGATAGACAATGAGCAGTTCTTC
>TRBV11-2|TRBJ2-7|TRBD2|-
CASSLDSGLAGRRLYEQYF
TGTGCCAGCAGCCTAGATTCAGGGCTCGCCGGGAGGCGACTCTACGAGCAGTACTTC
>TRBV19|TRBJ1-2|TRBD1|-
CASKGSRTGDYGYTF
TGTGCCAGTAAAGGGTCGAGGACAGGGGACTATGGCTACACCTTC
>TRBV19|TRBJ1-4|TRBD1|-
CASRNQGDNEKLFF
TGTGCCAGTAGAAACCAGGGGGATAATGAAAAACTGTTTTTT
>TRBV19|TRBJ1-2|TRBD1|many
CASSIDGRGQNGYTF
TGTGCCAGTAGTATAGATGGCAGGGGGCAGAATGGCTACACCTTC
>TRBV7-9|TRBJ1-5|-|-
CASSPLSQGQPQHF
TGTGCCAGCAGCCCATTATCCCAGGGACAGCCCCAGCATTTT
>TRBV6-5|TRBJ2-7|TRBD2|once
CASGGGYEQYF
TGTGCCAGCGGGGGGGGCTACGAGCAGTACTTC
>TRBV9|TRBJ2-5|TRBD1|-
CASSVTGVQETQYF
TGTGCCAGCAGCGTGACAGGGGTTCAAGAGACCCAGTACTTC
>TRBV11-2|TRBJ2-1|TRBD2|-
CASSHISGSSDNEQFF
TGTGCCAGCAGCCACATAAGCGGGAGTTCCGACAATGAGCAGTTCTTC
>TRBV7-9|TRBJ2-3|TRBD2|-
CASSLTGTSPGTDTQYF
TGTGCCAGCAGCTTAACAGGGACTAGCCCAGGCACAGATACGCAGTATTTT
>TRBV5-4|TRBJ2-1|TRBD2|few
CASSFPFGGGRGDEQFF
TGTGCCAGCAGCTTCCCCTTCGGGGGAGGGCGGGGGGATGAGCAGTTCTTC
>TRBV9|TRBJ2-2|TRBD2|-
CASSVAGAGVNTGELFF
TGTGCCAGCAGCGTAGCTGGGGCGGGAGTGAACACCGGGGAGCTGTTTTTT